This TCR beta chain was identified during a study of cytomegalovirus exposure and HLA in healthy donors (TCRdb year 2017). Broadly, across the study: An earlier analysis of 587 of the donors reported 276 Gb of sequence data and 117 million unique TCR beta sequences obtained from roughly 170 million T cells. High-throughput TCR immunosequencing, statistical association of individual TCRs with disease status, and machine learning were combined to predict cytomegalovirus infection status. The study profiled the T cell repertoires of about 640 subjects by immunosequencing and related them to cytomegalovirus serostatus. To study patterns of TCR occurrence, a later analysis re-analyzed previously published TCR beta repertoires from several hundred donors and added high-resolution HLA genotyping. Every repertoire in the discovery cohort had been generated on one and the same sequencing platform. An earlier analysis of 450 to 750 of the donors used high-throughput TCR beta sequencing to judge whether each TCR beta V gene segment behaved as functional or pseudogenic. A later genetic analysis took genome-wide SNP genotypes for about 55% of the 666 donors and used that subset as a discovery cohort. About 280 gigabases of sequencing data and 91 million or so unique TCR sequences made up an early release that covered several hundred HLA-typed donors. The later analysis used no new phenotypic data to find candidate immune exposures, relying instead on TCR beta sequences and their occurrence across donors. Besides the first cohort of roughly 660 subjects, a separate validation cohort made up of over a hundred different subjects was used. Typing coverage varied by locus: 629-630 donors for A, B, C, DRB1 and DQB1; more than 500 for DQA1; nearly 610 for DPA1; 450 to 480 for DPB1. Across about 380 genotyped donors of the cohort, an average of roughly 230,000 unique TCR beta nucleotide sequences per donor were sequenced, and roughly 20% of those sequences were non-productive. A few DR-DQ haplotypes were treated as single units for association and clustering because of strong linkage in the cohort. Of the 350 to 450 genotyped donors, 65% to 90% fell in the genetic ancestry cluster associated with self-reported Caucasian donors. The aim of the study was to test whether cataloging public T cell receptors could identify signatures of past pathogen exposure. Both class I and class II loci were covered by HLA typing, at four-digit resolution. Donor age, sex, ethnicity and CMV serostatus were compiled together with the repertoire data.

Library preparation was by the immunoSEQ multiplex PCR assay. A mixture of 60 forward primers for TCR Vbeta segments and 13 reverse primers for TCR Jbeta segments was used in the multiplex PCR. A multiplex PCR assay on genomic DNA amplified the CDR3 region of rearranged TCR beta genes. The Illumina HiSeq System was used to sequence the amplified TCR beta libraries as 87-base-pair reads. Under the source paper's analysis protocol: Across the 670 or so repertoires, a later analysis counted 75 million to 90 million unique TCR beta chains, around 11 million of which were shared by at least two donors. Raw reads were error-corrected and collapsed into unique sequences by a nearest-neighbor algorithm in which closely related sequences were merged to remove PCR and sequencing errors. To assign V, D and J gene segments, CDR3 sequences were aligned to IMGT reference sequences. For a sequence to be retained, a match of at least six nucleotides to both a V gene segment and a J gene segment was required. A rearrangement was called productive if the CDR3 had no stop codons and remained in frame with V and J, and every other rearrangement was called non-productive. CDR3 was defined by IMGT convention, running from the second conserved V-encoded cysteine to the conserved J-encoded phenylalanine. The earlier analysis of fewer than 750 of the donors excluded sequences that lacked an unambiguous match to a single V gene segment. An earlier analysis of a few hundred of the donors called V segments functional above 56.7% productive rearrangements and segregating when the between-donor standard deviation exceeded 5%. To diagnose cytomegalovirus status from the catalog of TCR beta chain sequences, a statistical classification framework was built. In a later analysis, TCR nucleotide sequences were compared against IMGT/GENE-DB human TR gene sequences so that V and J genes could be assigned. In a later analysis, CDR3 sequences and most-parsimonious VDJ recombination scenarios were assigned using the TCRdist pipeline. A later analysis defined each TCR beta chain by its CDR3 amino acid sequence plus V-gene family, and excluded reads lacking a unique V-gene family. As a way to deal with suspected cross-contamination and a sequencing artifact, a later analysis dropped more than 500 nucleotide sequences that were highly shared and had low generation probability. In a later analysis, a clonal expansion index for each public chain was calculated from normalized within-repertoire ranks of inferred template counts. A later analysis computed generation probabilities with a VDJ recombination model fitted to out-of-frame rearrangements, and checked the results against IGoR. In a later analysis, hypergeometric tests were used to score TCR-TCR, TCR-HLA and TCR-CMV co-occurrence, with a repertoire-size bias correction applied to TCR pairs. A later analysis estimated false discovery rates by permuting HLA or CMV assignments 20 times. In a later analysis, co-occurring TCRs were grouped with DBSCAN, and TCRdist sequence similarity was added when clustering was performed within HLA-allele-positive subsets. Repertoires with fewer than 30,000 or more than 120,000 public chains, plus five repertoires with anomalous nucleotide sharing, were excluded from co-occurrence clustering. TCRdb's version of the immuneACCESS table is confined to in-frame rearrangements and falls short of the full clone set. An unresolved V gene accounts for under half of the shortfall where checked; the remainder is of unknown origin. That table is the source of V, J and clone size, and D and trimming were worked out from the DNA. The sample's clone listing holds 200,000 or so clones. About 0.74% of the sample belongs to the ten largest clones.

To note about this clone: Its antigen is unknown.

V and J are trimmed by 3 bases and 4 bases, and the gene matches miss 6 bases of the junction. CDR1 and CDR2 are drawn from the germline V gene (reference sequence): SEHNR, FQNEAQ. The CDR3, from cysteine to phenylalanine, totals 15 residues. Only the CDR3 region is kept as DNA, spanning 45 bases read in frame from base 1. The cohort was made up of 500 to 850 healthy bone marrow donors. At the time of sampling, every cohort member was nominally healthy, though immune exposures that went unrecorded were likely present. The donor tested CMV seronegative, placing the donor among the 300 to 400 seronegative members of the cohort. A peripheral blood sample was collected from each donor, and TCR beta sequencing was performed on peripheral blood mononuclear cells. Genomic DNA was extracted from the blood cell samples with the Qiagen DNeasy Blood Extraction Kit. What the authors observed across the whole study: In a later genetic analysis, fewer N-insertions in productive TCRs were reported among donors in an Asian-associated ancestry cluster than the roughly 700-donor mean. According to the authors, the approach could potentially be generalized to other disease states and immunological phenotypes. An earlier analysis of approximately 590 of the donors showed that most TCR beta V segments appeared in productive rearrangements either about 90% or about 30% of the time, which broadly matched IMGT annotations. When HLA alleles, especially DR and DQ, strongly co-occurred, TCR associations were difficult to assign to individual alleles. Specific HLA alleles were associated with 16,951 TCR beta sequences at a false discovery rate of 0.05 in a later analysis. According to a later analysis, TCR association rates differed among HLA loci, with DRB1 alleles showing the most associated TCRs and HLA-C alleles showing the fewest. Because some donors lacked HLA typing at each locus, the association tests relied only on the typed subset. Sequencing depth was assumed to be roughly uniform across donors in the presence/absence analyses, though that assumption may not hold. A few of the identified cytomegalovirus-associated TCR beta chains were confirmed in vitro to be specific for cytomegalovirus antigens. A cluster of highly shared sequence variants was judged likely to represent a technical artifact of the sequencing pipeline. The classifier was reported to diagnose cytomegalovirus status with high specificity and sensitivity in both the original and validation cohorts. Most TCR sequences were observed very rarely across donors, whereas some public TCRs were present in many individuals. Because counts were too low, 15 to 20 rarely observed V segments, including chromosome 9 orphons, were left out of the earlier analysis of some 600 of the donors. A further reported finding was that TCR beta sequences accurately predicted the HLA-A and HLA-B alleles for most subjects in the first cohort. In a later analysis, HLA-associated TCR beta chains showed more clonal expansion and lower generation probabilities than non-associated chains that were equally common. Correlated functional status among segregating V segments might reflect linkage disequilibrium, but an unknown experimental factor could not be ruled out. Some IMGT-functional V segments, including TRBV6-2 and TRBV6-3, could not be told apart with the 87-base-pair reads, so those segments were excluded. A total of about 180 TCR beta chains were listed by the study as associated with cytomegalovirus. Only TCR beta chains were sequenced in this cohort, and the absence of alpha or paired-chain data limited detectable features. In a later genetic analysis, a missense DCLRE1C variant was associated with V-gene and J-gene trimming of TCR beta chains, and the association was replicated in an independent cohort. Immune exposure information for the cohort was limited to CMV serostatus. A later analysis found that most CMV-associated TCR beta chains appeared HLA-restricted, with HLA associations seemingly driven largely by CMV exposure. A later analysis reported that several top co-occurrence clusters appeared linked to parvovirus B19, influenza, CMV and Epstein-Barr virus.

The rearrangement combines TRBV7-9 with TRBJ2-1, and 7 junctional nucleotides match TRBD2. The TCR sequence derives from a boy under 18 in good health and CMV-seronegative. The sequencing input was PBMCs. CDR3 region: CASSLRLAEYNEQFF. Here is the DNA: TGTGCCAGCAGCTTGAGGCTAGCGGAGTACAATGAGCAGTTCTTC.